A selection of T cell receptor beta chains follows, all from one sample in a study of cytomegalovirus exposure and HLA in healthy donors. The protocol was immunoSEQ multiplex PCR, while the TCRdb copy is restricted to in-frame clones and leaves out a portion. Of 180,000 or so clones listed, less than 80% are singletons. Material for sequencing was PBMCs. These receptors all come from a man between 18 and 29 years old in good health and CMV-seronegative. The CDR3 runs from the conserved cysteine through the conserved F or W. The D gene is left open where the match is weak. Not all rows give a size; the values are once, few, many and, for expanded clones, a class.

d_gene,abundance,v_gene,j_gene,CDR3nt,CDR3aa
NA,NA,TRBV2,TRBJ2-5,TGTGCCAGCAGTGGACTAGGAAGGGAAGAGACCCAGTACTTC,CASSGLGREETQYF
NA,NA,TRBV5-6,TRBJ2-7,TGTGCCAGCAGCTTCGGCGGTGGAGGGCCCTACGAGCAGTACTTC,CASSFGGGGPYEQYF
TRBD2,NA,TRBV6-6,TRBJ2-7,TGTGCCAGCAACCTGGGCGGGAGCTACGAGCAGTACTTC,CASNLGGSYEQYF
TRBD2,NA,TRBV30,TRBJ2-3,TGTGCCTGGACTAGCGGGGGAGATACGCAGTATTTT,CAWTSGGDTQYF
TRBD1,NA,TRBV15,TRBJ2-5,TGTGCCACCAGTCCACAGGGGAGTGGAGAGACCCAGTACTTC,CATSPQGSGETQYF
NA,NA,TRBV5-1,TRBJ2-7,TGCGCCAGCAGCTTGGGACAGATCTACGAGCAGTACTTC,CASSLGQIYEQYF
NA,NA,TRBV2,TRBJ2-7,TGTGCCAGCAGTGAAGCCGCGGCCCCTATGGGCCGGGGGAGCTACGAGCAGTACTTC,CASSEAAAPMGRGSYEQYF
NA,once,TRBV5-4,TRBJ2-1,TGTGCCAGCAGCTTGACAGGGCTATTGGGCAATGAGCAGTTCTTC,CASSLTGLLGNEQFF
NA,NA,TRBV5-1,TRBJ2-3,TGCGCCAGCAGCCCCAATTTAGCAGATACGCAGTATTTT,CASSPNLADTQYF
TRBD1,few,TRBV19,TRBJ1-2,TGTGCCAGTACTCAGACAGGGTTTGGCTACACCTTC,CASTQTGFGYTF
TRBD1,NA,TRBV4-1,TRBJ1-4,TGCGCCAGCAGTCAGGGGGAGTATAATGAAAAACTGTTTTTT,CASSQGEYNEKLFF
NA,NA,TRBV6-1,TRBJ1-1,TGTGCCAGCGCTCTACGGGGGGACACTGAAGCTTTCTTT,CASALRGDTEAFF
TRBD2,few,TRBV9,TRBJ2-2,TGTGCCAGCAGCGTATACGGGATAGCGGGAGACGCCGGGGAGCTGTTTTTT,CASSVYGIAGDAGELFF
NA,NA,TRBV2,TRBJ2-1,TGTGCCAGCTTGCGAGGGGAGCAGTTCTTC,CASLRGEQFF
TRBD2,NA,TRBV7-2,TRBJ2-5,TGTGCCAGCAGCGCCCCTGGGACTAGCGGGGGGGAGACCCAGTACTTC,CASSAPGTSGGETQYF